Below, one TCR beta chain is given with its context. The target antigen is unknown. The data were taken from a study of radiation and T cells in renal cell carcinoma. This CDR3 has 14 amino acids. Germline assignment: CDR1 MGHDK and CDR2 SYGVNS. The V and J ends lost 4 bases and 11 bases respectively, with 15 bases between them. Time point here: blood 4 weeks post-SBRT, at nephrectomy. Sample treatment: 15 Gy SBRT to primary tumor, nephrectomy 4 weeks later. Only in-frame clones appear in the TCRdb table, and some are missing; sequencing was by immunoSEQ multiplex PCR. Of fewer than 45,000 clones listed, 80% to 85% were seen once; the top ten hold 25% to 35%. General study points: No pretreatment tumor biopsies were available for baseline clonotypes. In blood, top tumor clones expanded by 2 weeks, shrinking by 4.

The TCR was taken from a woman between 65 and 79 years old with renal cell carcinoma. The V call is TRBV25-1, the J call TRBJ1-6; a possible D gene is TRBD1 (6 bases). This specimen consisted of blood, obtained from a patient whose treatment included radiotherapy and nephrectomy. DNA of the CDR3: TGTGCCAGCAGTGCCCCGGGGGGCAGGACACCCCTCCACTTT. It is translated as CASSAPGGRTPLHF.